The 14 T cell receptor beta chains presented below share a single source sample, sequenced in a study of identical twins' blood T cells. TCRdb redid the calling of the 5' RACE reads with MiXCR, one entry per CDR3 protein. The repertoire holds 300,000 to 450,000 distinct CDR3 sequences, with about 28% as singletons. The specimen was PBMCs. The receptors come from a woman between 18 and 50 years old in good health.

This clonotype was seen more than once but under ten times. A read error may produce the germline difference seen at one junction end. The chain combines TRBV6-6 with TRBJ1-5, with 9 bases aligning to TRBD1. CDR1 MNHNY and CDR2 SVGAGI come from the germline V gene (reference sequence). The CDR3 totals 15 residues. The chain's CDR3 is CASTIRGQGLQPQHF. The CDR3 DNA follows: TGCGCCAGCACCATACGTGGACAGGGGCTTCAGCCCCAGCATTTT.

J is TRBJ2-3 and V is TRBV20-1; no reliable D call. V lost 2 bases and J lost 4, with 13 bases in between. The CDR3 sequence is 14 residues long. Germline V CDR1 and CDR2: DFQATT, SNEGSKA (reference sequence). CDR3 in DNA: TGCAGTGCTAGACCCGGGCCAGGAGCAGATACGCAGTATTTT. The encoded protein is CSARPGPGADTQYF.

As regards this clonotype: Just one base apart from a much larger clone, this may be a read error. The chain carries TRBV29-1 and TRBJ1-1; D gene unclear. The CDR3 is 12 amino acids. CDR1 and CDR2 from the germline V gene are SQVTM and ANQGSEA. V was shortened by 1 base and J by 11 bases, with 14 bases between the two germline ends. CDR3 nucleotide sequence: TGCAGCGTTGAAGGCGTCTGGGGTGGTGCTTTCTTT. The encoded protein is CSVEGVWGGAFF.

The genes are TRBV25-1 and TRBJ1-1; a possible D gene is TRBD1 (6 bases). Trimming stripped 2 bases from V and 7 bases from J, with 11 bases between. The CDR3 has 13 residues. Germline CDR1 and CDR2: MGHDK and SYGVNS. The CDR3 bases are TGTGCCAGCAGTGAAGGACAACAGGGTGAAGCTTTCTTT. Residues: CASSEGQQGEAFF.

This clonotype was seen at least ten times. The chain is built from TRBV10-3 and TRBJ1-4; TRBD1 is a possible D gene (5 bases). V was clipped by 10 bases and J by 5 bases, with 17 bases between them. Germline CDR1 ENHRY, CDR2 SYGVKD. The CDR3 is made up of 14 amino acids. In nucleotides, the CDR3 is TGTGCCACCCGCCAGGGAGTAGGAAATGAAAAACTGTTTTTT. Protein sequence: CATRQGVGNEKLFF.

The chain's CDR3 is CSAAPGGQGLHQPQHF. CDR3 coding DNA: TGCAGTGCCGCTCCCGGAGGACAGGGCCTCCACCAGCCCCAGCATTTT. V and J are TRBV20-1 and TRBJ1-5; 8 positions match TRBD1. Germline assignment: CDR1 DFQATT and CDR2 SNEGSKA (reference sequence). J gave up 7 bases and V 6 bases, and 17 bases lay outside the gene matches. The CDR3 covers 16 residues.

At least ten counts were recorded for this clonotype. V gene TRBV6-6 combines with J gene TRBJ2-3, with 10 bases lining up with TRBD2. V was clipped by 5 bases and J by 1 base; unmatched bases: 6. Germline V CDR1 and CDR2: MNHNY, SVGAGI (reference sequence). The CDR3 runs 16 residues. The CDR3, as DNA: TGTGCCAGCAGTCCCCTAGCGGGAGTGGGCACAGATACGCAGTATTTT. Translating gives CASSPLAGVGTDTQYF.

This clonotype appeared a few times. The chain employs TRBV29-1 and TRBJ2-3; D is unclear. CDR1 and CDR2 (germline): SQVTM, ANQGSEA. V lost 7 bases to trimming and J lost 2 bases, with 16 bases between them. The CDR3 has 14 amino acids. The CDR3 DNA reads TGCAGCGCCGCCCCCTCAGGTCCCACAGATACGCAGTATTTT. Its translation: CSAAPSGPTDTQYF.

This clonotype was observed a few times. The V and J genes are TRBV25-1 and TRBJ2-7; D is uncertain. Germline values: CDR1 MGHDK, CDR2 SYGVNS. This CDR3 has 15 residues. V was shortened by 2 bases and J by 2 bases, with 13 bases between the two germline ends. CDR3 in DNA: TGTGCCAGCAGTGAAGAGGATCAAGTGCCCTACGAGCAGTACTTC. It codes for CASSEEDQVPYEQYF.

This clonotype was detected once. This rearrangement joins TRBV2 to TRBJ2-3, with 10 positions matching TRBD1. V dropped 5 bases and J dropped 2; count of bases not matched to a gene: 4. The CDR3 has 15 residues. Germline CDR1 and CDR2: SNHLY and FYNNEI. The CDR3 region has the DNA TGTGCCAGCAGTTTTGACAGGGGGCTCACAGATACGCAGTATTTT. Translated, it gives CASSFDRGLTDTQYF.

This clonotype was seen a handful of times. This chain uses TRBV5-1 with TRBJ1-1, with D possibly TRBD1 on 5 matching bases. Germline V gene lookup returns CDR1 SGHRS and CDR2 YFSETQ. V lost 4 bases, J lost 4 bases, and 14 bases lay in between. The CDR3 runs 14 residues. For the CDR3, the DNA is TGCGCCAGCAGCCCCTGGGGGGAGGGCACTGAAGCTTTCTTT. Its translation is CASSPWGEGTEAFF.

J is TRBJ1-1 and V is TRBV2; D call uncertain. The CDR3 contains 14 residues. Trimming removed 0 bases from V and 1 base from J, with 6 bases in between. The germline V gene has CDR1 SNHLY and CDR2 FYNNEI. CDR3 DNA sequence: TGTGCCAGCAGTGAAGCGTCCAGGAACACTGAAGCTTTCTTT. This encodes CASSEASRNTEAFF.

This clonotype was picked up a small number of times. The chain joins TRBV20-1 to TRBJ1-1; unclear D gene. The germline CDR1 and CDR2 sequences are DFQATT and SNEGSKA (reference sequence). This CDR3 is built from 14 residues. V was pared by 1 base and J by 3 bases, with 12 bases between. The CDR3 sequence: CSARVARWDTEAFF. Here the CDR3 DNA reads TGCAGTGCTAGAGTGGCCCGGTGGGACACTGAAGCTTTCTTT.

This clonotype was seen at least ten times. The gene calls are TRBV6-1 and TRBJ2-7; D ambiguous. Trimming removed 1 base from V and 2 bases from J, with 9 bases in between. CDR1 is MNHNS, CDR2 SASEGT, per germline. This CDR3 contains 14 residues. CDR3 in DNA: TGTGCCAGCAGTGAAGAAGGCCCAACCTACGAGCAGTACTTC. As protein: CASSEEGPTYEQYF.